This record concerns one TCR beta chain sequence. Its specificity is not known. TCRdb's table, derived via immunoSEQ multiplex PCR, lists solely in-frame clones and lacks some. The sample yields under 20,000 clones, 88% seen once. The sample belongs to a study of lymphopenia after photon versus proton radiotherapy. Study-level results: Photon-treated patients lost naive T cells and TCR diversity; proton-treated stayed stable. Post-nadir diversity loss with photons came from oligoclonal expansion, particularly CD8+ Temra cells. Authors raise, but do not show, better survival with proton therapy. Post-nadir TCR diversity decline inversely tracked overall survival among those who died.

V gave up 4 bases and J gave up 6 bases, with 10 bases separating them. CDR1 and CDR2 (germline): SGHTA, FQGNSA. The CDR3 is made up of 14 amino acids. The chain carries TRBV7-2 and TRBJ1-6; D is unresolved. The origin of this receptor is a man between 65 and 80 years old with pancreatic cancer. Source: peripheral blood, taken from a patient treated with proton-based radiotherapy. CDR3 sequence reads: CASSSKRLNSPLHF. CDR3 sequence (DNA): TGTGCCAGCAGCTCCAAGAGGCTTAATTCACCCCTCCACTTT.